The 14 T cell receptor beta chains listed next were all sequenced from one sample in a study of low-dose radiotherapy and immunotherapy resistance in tumors. TRAV and TRBV primers primed cDNA for both TCRalpha and TCRbeta. TCRs were put through roughly 20 PCR cycles of amplification with Phusion. A constant-region primer and the V-primer adapter served as the primer pair. TCRdb independently ran MiXCR on the reads; one entry per CDR3 protein. Among 7,500 to 10,000 distinct CDR3 sequences listed, almost 70% were seen once. The receptors were sampled from a human donor with advanced metastatic prostate, ovarian, gallbladder or colorectal cancer (not recorded which). This table probably holds off-target reads from a library built for another chain.

This clonotype appeared a few times. The genes are TRBV28 and TRBJ1-5, with D perhaps matching TRBD1 (6 bases). The V gene's germline CDR1 is MDHEN and CDR2 SYDVKM. The CDR3 spans 19 residues. The chain's CDR3 is CSTHRGQDTRFYSNQPQHF. CDR3 sequence (DNA): TGTTCAACACACCGGGGGCAAGACACCCGATTTTATAGCAATCAGCCCCAGCATTTT. The full variable domain, rest sourced from reference TRBV28 and TRBJ1-5, is DVKVTQSSRYLVKRTGEKVFLECVQDMDHENMFWYRQDPGLGLRLIYFSYDVKMKEKGDIPEGYSVSREKKERFSLILESASTNQTSMYLCSTHRGQDTRFYSNQPQHFGDGTRLSIL.

About this clonotype itself: A much bigger clone sits one base away, suggesting this may be a read error. This is likely a read error, given that the CDR3 carries no conserved phenylalanine or tryptophan at its end. The CDR3 DNA is TGTGCCACCAGTGTGGGGGGCACAGATACGCAGTATTCT. Protein product: CATSVGGTDTQYS. The V call is TRBV24-1, the J call TRBJ2-3, with D possibly called TRBD1 or TRBD2 (5 bases each). Trimming stripped 5 bases from V and 1 base from J, with 6 bases between. CDR1 is KGHDR and CDR2 is SFDVKD in the germline V gene. This CDR3 spans 13 amino acids.

The sample holds a few counts of this clonotype. This CDR3 is CASSTRVGTGFSGANVLTF. The DNA for the CDR3 is TGTGCCAGCAGCACCCGGGTTGGGACAGGGTTTTCTGGGGCCAACGTCCTGACTTTC. This rearrangement joins TRBV28 to TRBJ2-6; 9 bases are shared with TRBD1. The trim removed 6 bases at V and 1 base at J, leaving 13 bases unmatched. Germline values: CDR1 MDHEN, CDR2 SYDVKM. This CDR3 is 19 amino acids long.

The count of this clonotype is one. CDR3 DNA: TGCAGTGCTAGTTGGGGGGTCGACGAGCAGTACTTC. Residues: CSASWGVDEQYF. The V and J genes are TRBV20-1 and TRBJ2-7, with D maybe TRBD2 (6 bases). Germline V gene sequence: CDR1 DFQATT, CDR2 SNEGSKA (reference sequence). V dropped 3 bases and J dropped 5 bases, with 11 bases sitting between them. The CDR3 covers 12 residues.

The J gene is TRBJ2-7, the V gene TRBV6-8, with D possibly TRBD2 on 5 matching bases. This CDR3 spans 14 amino acids. The ends were cut back, 6 bases at V and 2 bases at J, with 14 bases in the middle. Germline CDR1 is MNHGY and CDR2 is SAAAGT. The CDR3 sequence is CASRGGDGAYEQYF. The CDR3 bases are TGTGCCAGCAGAGGAGGAGACGGAGCCTACGAGCAGTACTTC.

The chain employs TRBV28 and TRBJ2-3, with D possibly matching TRBD1 (7 bases). Germline V gives CDR1 MDHEN, CDR2 SYDVKM. The V end was cut by 5 bases, the J end by 3 bases, with 12 bases between. CDR3 length: 14 residues. The CDR3 loop is CASSPAGGTDTQYF. In DNA form, the CDR3 reads TGTGCCAGCAGTCCCGCAGGGGGGACAGATACGCAGTATTTT.

J is TRBJ2-5 and V is TRBV7-8, with TRBD1 identical over 7 bases. Germline CDR1 SGHVS, CDR2 FQNEAQ. V lost 2 bases, J lost 5 bases, and 2 bases stayed unmatched. The CDR3 has 13 amino acids. CDR3 in amino acids: CASSLRRGETQYF. For the CDR3, the DNA is TGTGCCAGCAGCTTACGCAGGGGGGAGACCCAGTACTTC.

The table lists this clonotype with a few counts. The chain combines TRBV28 with TRBJ2-1; 10 nucleotides match TRBD2. Per the germline V gene, CDR1 is MDHEN and CDR2 is SYDVKM. J was trimmed by 4 bases and V by 4 bases; bases with no gene match: 7. The CDR3 has 16 residues. The CDR3 loop is CASSSPGTSEYNEQFF. CDR3 nucleotides: TGTGCCAGCAGTTCGCCCGGGACTAGCGAGTACAATGAGCAGTTCTTC.

This clonotype was observed once. The chain carries TRBV30 and TRBJ1-1; D is unclear. The V end lost 5 bases, the J end lost 3 bases, and 7 bases lay between the germline ends. The V gene's germline CDR1 is GTSNPN and CDR2 SVGIG (reference sequence). This CDR3 comprises 11 residues. The CDR3 DNA follows: TGTGCCTGGGCCACGCACACTGAAGCTTTCTTT. This gives the protein CAWATHTEAFF.

The chain combines TRBV12-3 or TRBV12-4 with TRBJ2-2; maybe TRBD2 (6 bases). V was clipped by 7 bases and J by 1 base, with 10 bases between them. The CDR3 is 14 amino acids. The CDR3 DNA sequence: TGTGCCAGCACCTTAGCGGTGAACACCGGGGAGCTGTTTTTT. Amino acid sequence: CASTLAVNTGELFF.

This clonotype is classed as medium-sized (0.01 to 0.1%). The V gene is TRBV28, the J gene TRBJ2-3; TRBD2 agrees at 8 bases. V shed 5 bases, J shed 0 bases, and the junction held 13 bases outside the gene matches. The CDR3 consists of 18 residues. CDR1 is MDHEN and CDR2 is SYDVKM in the germline V gene. CDR3 protein: CASSPYSGGLTSTDTQYF. The CDR3, as DNA: TGTGCCAGCAGTCCCTATTCGGGGGGGCTCACTAGCACAGATACGCAGTATTTT.

The CDR3 coding sequence is TGCAGTAACTCCCCCGGGACAGGGAAGGCCCTCCACTTT. Its protein product is CSNSPGTGKALHF. The V gene is TRBV20-1, the J gene TRBJ1-6; 9 positions match TRBD1. This CDR3 is built from 13 residues. V gave up 8 bases and J gave up 14 bases; unmatched junction bases: 13. Germline lookup yields CDR1 DFQATT and CDR2 SNEGSKA (reference sequence).

The chain employs TRBV5-1 and TRBJ1-2; 7 bases agree with TRBD1. Per the germline V gene, CDR1 is SGHRS and CDR2 is YFSETQ. CDR3 size: 14 residues. Unmatched junction bases numbered 4, after V lost 0 bases and J lost 5 bases. The DNA of the CDR3 is TGCGCCAGCAGCTTGGAGGGGGGACAGTATGGCTACACCTTC. It is translated as CASSLEGGQYGYTF. Filled out from reference TRBV5-1 and TRBJ1-2, the complete variable domain reads KAGVTQTPRYLIKTRGQQVTLSCSPISGHRSVSWYQQTPGQGLQFLFEYFSETQRNKGNFPGRFSGRQFSNSRSEMNVSTLELGDSALYLCASSLEGGQYGYTFGSGTRLTVV.

The chain combines TRBV5-1 with TRBJ1-4; D is perhaps TRBD1 (6 bases). Germline V gene sequence: CDR1 SGHRS, CDR2 YFSETQ. The CDR3 has 15 amino acids. V was cut by 4 bases and J by 8 bases, with 18 bases left in between. The CDR3 region has the DNA TGCGCCAGCAGCGCGATCAGGGGCCAACGGGAAAAACTGTTTTTT. This gives the protein CASSAIRGQREKLFF.